Following are 13 T cell receptor beta chains from one sample sequenced in a study of blood T cell repertoires in COVID-19. Assay used: immunoSEQ multiplex PCR; TCRdb lists only in-frame clones, some missing. The sample records under 150,000 clones, around 82% being singletons. Input material: PBMCs or T cells enriched from blood (not recorded which). Every receptor here comes from a man in his fifties or sixties in a cohort exposed to, infected with or recovered from COVID-19 (not recorded which).

This sequence joins TRBV28 and TRBJ2-7; TRBD1 aligns across 7 bases. The trim removed 7 bases at V and 5 bases at J, leaving 5 bases unmatched. Germline assignment: CDR1 MDHEN and CDR2 SYDVKM. The CDR3 sequence is 12 residues long. CDR3 bases: TGTGCCAGCAAGGGGGCGAGGAACGAGCAGTACTTC. Its protein is CASKGARNEQYF. Based on the CDR3 plus reference TRBV28 and TRBJ2-7, the full variable domain is DVKVTQSSRYLVKRTGEKVFLECVQDMDHENMFWYRQDPGLGLRLIYFSYDVKMKEKGDIPEGYSVSREKKERFSLILESASTNQTSMYLCASKGARNEQYFGPGTRLTVT.

This chain connects TRBV3-1 (or the pseudogene TRBV3-2) to TRBJ2-3; 8 nucleotides agree with TRBD2. Germline V gives CDR1 LGHDT, CDR2 YNNKEL (reference sequence). The J segment lost 2 bases and the V segment lost 5 bases, leaving 6 bases of the junction unmatched. The CDR3 spans 15 residues. This CDR3 reads CASSNLAGITDTQYF. Here the CDR3 DNA reads TGTGCCAGCAGCAATTTAGCGGGAATCACAGATACGCAGTATTTT.

The chain uses TRBV4-3 and TRBJ1-5; D is uncertain. The CDR3 covers 15 residues. V lost 0 bases and J lost 7, with 13 bases in between. Per the germline V gene, CDR1 is LGHNA and CDR2 is YSLEER. CDR3 sequence: CASSQEATGEQPQHF. The CDR3 bases are TGCGCCAGCAGCCAAGAGGCGACCGGAGAACAGCCCCAGCATTTT.

This chain uses TRBV12-3 or TRBV12-4 with TRBJ1-2; D remains unclear. V was shortened by 3 bases and J by 8 bases, with 13 bases between the two germline ends. The CDR3 extends over 13 amino acids. CDR3 DNA sequence: TGTGCCAGCAGTTTGCGAGGGATTGAAGGCTACACCTTC. The encoded protein is CASSLRGIEGYTF.

The count of this clone is one. This sequence joins TRBV13 and TRBJ2-7, with 13 bases aligning to TRBD2. From germline, CDR1 is PRHDT and CDR2 FYEKMQ (reference sequence). CDR3 length: 16 amino acids. Trimming cost V 0 bases and J 3 bases; bases outside gene matches: 2. The CDR3 is CASSLGGTSGIYEQYF. In DNA form, the CDR3 reads TGTGCCAGCAGCTTAGGGGGGACTAGCGGGATCTACGAGCAGTACTTC.

This clone was found a few times. The chain joins TRBV9 to TRBJ1-5; D perhaps matches TRBD1 (5 bases). Germline V gives CDR1 SGDLS, CDR2 YYNGEE. The V end was cut by 0 bases, the J end by 6 bases, with 13 bases between. The CDR3 extends over 15 amino acids. The CDR3 sequence is CASSVGAGRFQPQHF. Here the CDR3 DNA reads TGTGCCAGCAGCGTAGGGGCAGGGAGGTTTCAGCCCCAGCATTTT.

The V gene is TRBV6-5, the J gene TRBJ2-3; 11 bases map to TRBD2. Germline V gene data show CDR1 as MNHEY and CDR2 as SVGAGI. This CDR3 is 15 amino acids long. The ends lost 6 bases at V and 3 bases at J; junction bases unmatched: 5. As DNA, the CDR3 is TGTGCCAGCAGCCTCCTAGCGGGGGGTACAGATACGCAGTATTTT. Translating gives CASSLLAGGTDTQYF.

The chain joins TRBV5-1 to TRBJ2-1, with 13 bases identical to TRBD2. Per the germline V gene, CDR1 is SGHRS and CDR2 is YFSETQ. CDR3 length equals 15 residues. V was pared by 3 bases and J by 7 bases, with 4 bases of the junction left unmatched. As DNA, the CDR3 is TGCGCCAGCAGCTCCCCGGGACTAGCGGGGAATGAGCAGTTCTTC. This sequence encodes CASSSPGLAGNEQFF.

The chain recombines TRBV7-3 with TRBJ1-6; a weak D match, TRBD1 (6 bases). Germline V gene lookup returns CDR1 SGHTA and CDR2 FQGTGA. V was trimmed by 5 bases and J by 5 bases, leaving 13 bases between them. The CDR3 extends over 15 amino acids. CDR3 bases: TGTGCCAGCAGCCCCGGGACACGGAATAATTCACCCCTCCACTTT. Translation gives CASSPGTRNNSPLHF.

This chain links TRBV21-1 with TRBJ1-2; TRBD1, the table's D call, was not compared with the DNA. TRBV21-1 constitutes a pseudogene. The CDR3 is 15 amino acids. The CDR3 region has the DNA TGTGCCAGCAGTCGAGACAGGGGCCTATCGGGCGGCTACACCTTC. Its translation: CASSRDRGLSGGYTF.

V gene TRBV19 combines with J gene TRBJ1-1; TRBD1 is a possible D gene (5 bases). V lost 5 bases and J lost 4, with 17 bases in between. Germline V gives CDR1 LNHDA, CDR2 SQIVND (reference sequence). The CDR3 totals 15 residues. The CDR3 loop is CASSFGRGWRTEAFF. CDR3 bases: TGTGCCAGTAGTTTCGGGAGGGGCTGGCGCACTGAAGCTTTCTTT. The whole variable domain, remainder taken from reference TRBV19 and TRBJ1-1, is DGGITQSPKYLFRKEGQNVTLSCEQNLNHDAMYWYRQDPGQGLRLIYYSQIVNDFQKGDIAEGYSVSREKKESFPLTVTSAQKNPTAFYLCASSFGRGWRTEAFFGQGTRLTVV.

The chain is built from TRBV13 and TRBJ1-1, with TRBD1 as a possible D gene (6 bases). Germline CDR1 PRHDT, CDR2 FYEKMQ (reference sequence). V lost 1 base and J lost 3, with 9 bases in between. The CDR3 sequence is 14 residues long. CDR3 region: CASSLAGEDTEAFF. The CDR3 bases are TGTGCCAGCAGCTTAGCAGGGGAAGACACTGAAGCTTTCTTT.

The rearrangement joins TRBV3-1 (or the pseudogene TRBV3-2) to TRBJ2-7; a possible D gene is TRBD2 (5 bases). Germline CDR1 reads LGHDT; CDR2 reads YNNKEL (reference sequence). The V gene lost 0 bases and the J gene lost 5 bases, with 11 bases spanning the gap. The CDR3 loop spans 14 amino acids. CDR3 amino acids: CASSQDRGSHEQYF. The CDR3 region has the DNA TGTGCCAGCAGCCAAGATAGAGGGAGCCACGAGCAGTACTTC.